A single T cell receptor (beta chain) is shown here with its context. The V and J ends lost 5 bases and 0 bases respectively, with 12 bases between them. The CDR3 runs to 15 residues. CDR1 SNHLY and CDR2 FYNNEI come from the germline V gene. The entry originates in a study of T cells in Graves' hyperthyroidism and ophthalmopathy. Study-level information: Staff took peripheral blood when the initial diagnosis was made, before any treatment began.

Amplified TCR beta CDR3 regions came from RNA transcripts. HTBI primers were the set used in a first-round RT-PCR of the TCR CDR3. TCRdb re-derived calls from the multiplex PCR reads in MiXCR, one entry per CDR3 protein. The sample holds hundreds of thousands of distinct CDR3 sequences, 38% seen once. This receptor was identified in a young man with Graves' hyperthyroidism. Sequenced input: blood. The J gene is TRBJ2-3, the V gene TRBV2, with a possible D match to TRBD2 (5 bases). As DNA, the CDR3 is TGTGCCAGCAGTTCCGCGGGCTATAGCACAGATACGCAGTATTTT. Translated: CASSSAGYSTDTQYF.